This TCR beta chain was obtained from a study of OX40 agonist ivuxolimab in advanced cancers. Whole-study context: Prior anti-PD-1, anti-PD-L1 or anti-CTLA-4 therapy was allowed; 30% to 40% had some. General study findings and limits: The mean number of expanded clones was higher in CD8+ T cells than in CD4+. At doses 0.1 to 3.0 mg/kg, CD4+ and CD8+ clones expanded.

By share, this clone counts as medium-sized. The antigen is not known. Sequenced by immunoSEQ multiplex PCR; TCRdb stores in-frame clones only, minus some. Among 25,000 to 40,000 clones, 65% to 85% were seen once, and the ten largest hold approximately 20%. Sequenced here: CD4+ or CD8+ T cells sorted from blood, sampled in a trial of the OX40 agonist ivuxolimab. The origin of this receptor is an adult with an advanced solid tumor such as melanoma, head and neck, liver or kidney cancer.

CDR3 coding DNA: TGCAGCGGCCTTTCGGGACAGGGAAATGAGCAGTTCTTC. Amino acid sequence: CSGLSGQGNEQFF. The J gene is TRBJ2-1, the V gene TRBV29-1, with TRBD1 identical over 9 bases. CDR3 length: 13 residues. V dropped 7 bases and J dropped 7; count of bases not matched to a gene: 8. Germline CDR1 reads SQVTM; CDR2 reads ANQGSEA.